The clone carrying this T cell receptor beta chain was found once. The data were obtained in a study of blood T cell repertoires in COVID-19. Study at large: From T cells, B-cell-depleted T cells, or PBMCs came the material, which was cDNA or gDNA.

The germline V gene encodes CDR1 LNHDA and CDR2 SQIVND (reference sequence). This CDR3 is 19 amino acids long. Trimming cost V 6 bases and J 4 bases; bases outside gene matches: 18. TCRdb's copy holds only in-frame clones and misses some; the assay was immunoSEQ multiplex PCR. Of 210,000 or so clones in the sample, about 80% were seen once. The V and J genes are TRBV19 and TRBJ2-2, with 9 bases that match TRBD2. The specimen was peripheral blood. The receptor's source is a woman older than 75 with COVID-19, enrolled during active disease. CDR3 DNA sequence: TGTGCCAGTAGGGGCGTGGCTAGCGGGGTGCGTGTGAGCACCGGGGAGCTGTTTTTT. Protein product: CASRGVASGVRVSTGELFF.